This is a list of T cell receptor beta chains from one sample in a study of T cells after yellow fever vaccination. One entry per CDR3 protein, called by TCRdb with MiXCR from the 5' RACE reads. Of 300,000 to 450,000 distinct CDR3 sequences in the sample, 8% to 9.5% were seen once. The sample in question was PBMCs, obtained approximately 40 days after the first yellow fever vaccination. These TCRs come from a young man who received the YFV17D yellow fever vaccine. Each CDR3 is given with its conserved first and last residue. The order of the fields is J gene, D gene, clone size, V gene, CDR3 DNA, CDR3 protein. The D gene is left open where the match is weak. The size entry is marked missing in some rows and otherwise reads once, few, many or a size class.

J gene: TRBJ1-4
D gene: -
clone size: few
V gene: TRBV7-9
CDR3 DNA: TGTGCCAGCAGCTTGGCCGGGACTGAGAATGAAAAACTGTTTTTT
CDR3 protein: CASSLAGTENEKLFF

J gene: TRBJ2-3
D gene: TRBD2
clone size: -
V gene: TRBV5-1
CDR3 DNA: TGCGCCAGCAGCTCCGGCGGGGGGCTGGCAGATACGCAGTATTTT
CDR3 protein: CASSSGGGLADTQYF

J gene: TRBJ1-2
D gene: -
clone size: -
V gene: TRBV5-1
CDR3 DNA: TGCGCCAGCAGCTCGACGGCAGAGGGCTACACCTTC
CDR3 protein: CASSSTAEGYTF

J gene: TRBJ2-5
D gene: -
clone size: -
V gene: TRBV7-2
CDR3 DNA: TGTGCCAGCAGCAATCGAGGGGGGAGTGGGACCCAGTACTTC
CDR3 protein: CASSNRGGSGTQYF

J gene: TRBJ2-7
D gene: -
clone size: few
V gene: TRBV27
CDR3 DNA: TGTGCCAGCATCCCCCTTGCGGGTAACTACGAGCAGTACTTC
CDR3 protein: CASIPLAGNYEQYF

J gene: TRBJ2-5
D gene: TRBD2
clone size: few
V gene: TRBV10-3
CDR3 DNA: TGTGCCATCAGTGGGAGCGGGATCGGAGCAGAGACCCAGTACTTC
CDR3 protein: CAISGSGIGAETQYF

J gene: TRBJ1-5
D gene: TRBD1
clone size: -
V gene: TRBV18
CDR3 DNA: TGTGCCAGCTCACAGGGACAGGGGGAACAGCCCCAGCATTTT
CDR3 protein: CASSQGQGEQPQHF

J gene: TRBJ2-3
D gene: -
clone size: few
V gene: TRBV12-3/TRBV12-4
CDR3 DNA: TGTGCCAGCGAGAAGCCGGGGGAACCCACAGATACGCAGTATTTT
CDR3 protein: CASEKPGEPTDTQYF

J gene: TRBJ2-7
D gene: TRBD1
clone size: few
V gene: TRBV5-1
CDR3 DNA: TGCGCCAGCAGCTTGGCCGCGGACAGGGTCCTTTATAGTGGCGAGCAGTACTTC
CDR3 protein: CASSLAADRVLYSGEQYF

J gene: TRBJ2-1
D gene: TRBD2
clone size: -
V gene: TRBV5-1
CDR3 DNA: TGCGCCAGCAGCTTGGGGTCTAGCGGGCTTTACAATGAGCAGTTCTTC
CDR3 protein: CASSLGSSGLYNEQFF

J gene: TRBJ2-1
D gene: TRBD2
clone size: -
V gene: TRBV5-1
CDR3 DNA: TGCGCCAGCAGCTTGGTGGGGGGGTCCCCCAATGAGCAGTTCTTC
CDR3 protein: CASSLVGGSPNEQFF

J gene: TRBJ1-1
D gene: -
clone size: -
V gene: TRBV28
CDR3 DNA: TGTGCCAGTTATGGGCGGGGGGGGTACACTGAAGCTTTCTTT
CDR3 protein: CASYGRGGYTEAFF

J gene: TRBJ2-3
D gene: -
clone size: -
V gene: TRBV9
CDR3 DNA: TGTGCCAGCAGCGTAGAGGGTAGTCGCACAGATACGCAGTATTTT
CDR3 protein: CASSVEGSRTDTQYF

J gene: TRBJ1-1
D gene: -
clone size: few
V gene: TRBV6-5
CDR3 DNA: TGTGCCAGCAGAGACAGGCCCACTGAAGCTTTCTTT
CDR3 protein: CASRDRPTEAFF

J gene: TRBJ2-7
D gene: -
clone size: many
V gene: TRBV6-5
CDR3 DNA: TGTGCCAGCAGTTACCGGGGCCGGCCCTACGAGCAGTACTTC
CDR3 protein: CASSYRGRPYEQYF

J gene: TRBJ2-3
D gene: -
clone size: few
V gene: TRBV28
CDR3 DNA: TGTGCCACGCGTCCCGGGGCAACCCGGGTAGATACGCAGTATTTT
CDR3 protein: CATRPGATRVDTQYF

J gene: TRBJ1-5
D gene: -
clone size: -
V gene: TRBV19
CDR3 DNA: TGTGCCAGTAGTATAGTCCAGGGTGTTCAGCCCCAGCATTTT
CDR3 protein: CASSIVQGVQPQHF

J gene: TRBJ2-3
D gene: -
clone size: few
V gene: TRBV19
CDR3 DNA: TGTGCCAGTACTCCCTGGGGCAGGGTGGTAGATACGCAGTATTTT
CDR3 protein: CASTPWGRVVDTQYF

J gene: TRBJ2-1
D gene: -
clone size: many
V gene: TRBV5-1
CDR3 DNA: TGCGCCAGCAGCCCGGAGACAGGGAGGTCCTACAATGAGCAGTTCTTC
CDR3 protein: CASSPETGRSYNEQFF

J gene: TRBJ2-5
D gene: TRBD2
clone size: -
V gene: TRBV5-4
CDR3 DNA: TGTGCCAGCAGCTTGTATCCCAACCAACCGGGACTAGCTCCACTCGCGCGGGAGACCCAGTACTTC
CDR3 protein: CASSLYPNQPGLAPLARETQYF

J gene: TRBJ2-3
D gene: -
clone size: -
V gene: TRBV7-2
CDR3 DNA: TGTGCCAGCACCTTGCGGTCCCGGGGGTTGGTTACGCAGTATTTT
CDR3 protein: CASTLRSRGLVTQYF

J gene: TRBJ2-5
D gene: -
clone size: -
V gene: TRBV7-2
CDR3 DNA: TGTGCCAGCAGCTTATTTAAAGAGACCCAGTACTTC
CDR3 protein: CASSLFKETQYF

J gene: TRBJ2-1
D gene: -
clone size: many
V gene: TRBV19
CDR3 DNA: TGTGCCACCCAACTTGTCGGGGTCAATGAGCAGTTCTTC
CDR3 protein: CATQLVGVNEQFF

J gene: TRBJ2-1
D gene: -
clone size: few
V gene: TRBV5-1
CDR3 DNA: TGCGCCAGCAGCTTGGGCGGGGCCCCCCCCTACAATGAGCAGTTCTTC
CDR3 protein: CASSLGGAPPYNEQFF

J gene: TRBJ2-7
D gene: -
clone size: -
V gene: TRBV20-1
CDR3 DNA: TGCAGTGCTAGAGCCCAGACCTACGAGCAGTACTTC
CDR3 protein: CSARAQTYEQYF

J gene: TRBJ2-7
D gene: TRBD1
clone size: -
V gene: TRBV18
CDR3 DNA: TGTGCCAGCGCGCCGGGACAGGAGTACTACGAGCAGTACTTC
CDR3 protein: CASAPGQEYYEQYF

J gene: TRBJ2-5
D gene: -
clone size: -
V gene: TRBV7-8
CDR3 DNA: TGTGCCAGCAGCTTAGGCGGGACCAGCCGTGAGACCCAGTACTTC
CDR3 protein: CASSLGGTSRETQYF

J gene: TRBJ2-7
D gene: -
clone size: -
V gene: TRBV5-1
CDR3 DNA: TGCGCCAGCAGCTTCGGCCTAAGGCTAGCCCTCCCCGAGCAGTACTTC
CDR3 protein: CASSFGLRLALPEQYF

J gene: TRBJ2-3
D gene: TRBD2
clone size: -
V gene: TRBV6-2/TRBV6-3
CDR3 DNA: TGTGCCAGTCAAGCCGGGACTAGCGGGGCGACCCCCCGGAGAAATACGCAGTATTTT
CDR3 protein: CASQAGTSGATPRRNTQYF

J gene: TRBJ1-6
D gene: -
clone size: -
V gene: TRBV4-3
CDR3 DNA: TGCGCCAGCAGCCAAGATAGGCGTGCGGTTTCACCCCTCCACTTT
CDR3 protein: CASSQDRRAVSPLHF

J gene: TRBJ2-2
D gene: -
clone size: -
V gene: TRBV12-3/TRBV12-4
CDR3 DNA: TGTGCCAGCAGGATTGGGGGGGGGCGAACCGGGGAGCTGTTTTTT
CDR3 protein: CASRIGGGRTGELFF

J gene: TRBJ1-1
D gene: -
clone size: many
V gene: TRBV5-1
CDR3 DNA: TGCGCCAGCAGCCTCCCTCCGGACGGACTGAACACTGAAGCTTTCTTT
CDR3 protein: CASSLPPDGLNTEAFF

J gene: TRBJ2-3
D gene: -
clone size: few
V gene: TRBV5-4
CDR3 DNA: TGTGCCAGCAGCTTTCGTAGGACAGGCACAGATACGCAGTATTTT
CDR3 protein: CASSFRRTGTDTQYF

J gene: TRBJ2-5
D gene: -
clone size: -
V gene: TRBV5-1
CDR3 DNA: TGCGCCACCTCGGACGGAAACCAAGAGACCCAGTACTTC
CDR3 protein: CATSDGNQETQYF

J gene: TRBJ2-5
D gene: TRBD2
clone size: -
V gene: TRBV20-1
CDR3 DNA: TGCAGTGCTAGTTGGACTAGCGGACAAGAGACCCAGTACTTC
CDR3 protein: CSASWTSGQETQYF

J gene: TRBJ1-2
D gene: TRBD1
clone size: -
V gene: TRBV6-5
CDR3 DNA: TGTGCCAGCAGTTACATTCGCGTACAGGGGAACTATGGCTACACCTTC
CDR3 protein: CASSYIRVQGNYGYTF

J gene: TRBJ2-4
D gene: -
clone size: many
V gene: TRBV20-1
CDR3 DNA: TGCAGTGCTAGCAGACAGGCCCCCATTCAGTACTTC
CDR3 protein: CSASRQAPIQYF

J gene: TRBJ2-7
D gene: TRBD2
clone size: few
V gene: TRBV7-9
CDR3 DNA: TGTGCCAGCAGCGCGTACACTAGCGGCTACGAGCAGTACTTC
CDR3 protein: CASSAYTSGYEQYF

J gene: TRBJ2-1
D gene: -
clone size: many
V gene: TRBV4-3
CDR3 DNA: TGCGCCAGCAGCCAAGATGTGAGAGGACTACCCAACAATGAGCAGTTCTTC
CDR3 protein: CASSQDVRGLPNNEQFF

J gene: TRBJ2-3
D gene: -
clone size: few
V gene: TRBV21-1
CDR3 DNA: TGTGCCAGCAGCATTGTATCTAGCGGGCCTAGCACAGATACGCAGTATTTT
CDR3 protein: CASSIVSSGPSTDTQYF

J gene: TRBJ2-2
D gene: -
clone size: few
V gene: TRBV7-9
CDR3 DNA: TGTGCCATCGAGATACGACGAGGGGGGGAGCTGTTTTTT
CDR3 protein: CAIEIRRGGELFF

J gene: TRBJ1-4
D gene: -
clone size: -
V gene: TRBV25-1
CDR3 DNA: TGTGCCAGCAGTGGAAAGCAGGAAAAACTGTTTTTT
CDR3 protein: CASSGKQEKLFF